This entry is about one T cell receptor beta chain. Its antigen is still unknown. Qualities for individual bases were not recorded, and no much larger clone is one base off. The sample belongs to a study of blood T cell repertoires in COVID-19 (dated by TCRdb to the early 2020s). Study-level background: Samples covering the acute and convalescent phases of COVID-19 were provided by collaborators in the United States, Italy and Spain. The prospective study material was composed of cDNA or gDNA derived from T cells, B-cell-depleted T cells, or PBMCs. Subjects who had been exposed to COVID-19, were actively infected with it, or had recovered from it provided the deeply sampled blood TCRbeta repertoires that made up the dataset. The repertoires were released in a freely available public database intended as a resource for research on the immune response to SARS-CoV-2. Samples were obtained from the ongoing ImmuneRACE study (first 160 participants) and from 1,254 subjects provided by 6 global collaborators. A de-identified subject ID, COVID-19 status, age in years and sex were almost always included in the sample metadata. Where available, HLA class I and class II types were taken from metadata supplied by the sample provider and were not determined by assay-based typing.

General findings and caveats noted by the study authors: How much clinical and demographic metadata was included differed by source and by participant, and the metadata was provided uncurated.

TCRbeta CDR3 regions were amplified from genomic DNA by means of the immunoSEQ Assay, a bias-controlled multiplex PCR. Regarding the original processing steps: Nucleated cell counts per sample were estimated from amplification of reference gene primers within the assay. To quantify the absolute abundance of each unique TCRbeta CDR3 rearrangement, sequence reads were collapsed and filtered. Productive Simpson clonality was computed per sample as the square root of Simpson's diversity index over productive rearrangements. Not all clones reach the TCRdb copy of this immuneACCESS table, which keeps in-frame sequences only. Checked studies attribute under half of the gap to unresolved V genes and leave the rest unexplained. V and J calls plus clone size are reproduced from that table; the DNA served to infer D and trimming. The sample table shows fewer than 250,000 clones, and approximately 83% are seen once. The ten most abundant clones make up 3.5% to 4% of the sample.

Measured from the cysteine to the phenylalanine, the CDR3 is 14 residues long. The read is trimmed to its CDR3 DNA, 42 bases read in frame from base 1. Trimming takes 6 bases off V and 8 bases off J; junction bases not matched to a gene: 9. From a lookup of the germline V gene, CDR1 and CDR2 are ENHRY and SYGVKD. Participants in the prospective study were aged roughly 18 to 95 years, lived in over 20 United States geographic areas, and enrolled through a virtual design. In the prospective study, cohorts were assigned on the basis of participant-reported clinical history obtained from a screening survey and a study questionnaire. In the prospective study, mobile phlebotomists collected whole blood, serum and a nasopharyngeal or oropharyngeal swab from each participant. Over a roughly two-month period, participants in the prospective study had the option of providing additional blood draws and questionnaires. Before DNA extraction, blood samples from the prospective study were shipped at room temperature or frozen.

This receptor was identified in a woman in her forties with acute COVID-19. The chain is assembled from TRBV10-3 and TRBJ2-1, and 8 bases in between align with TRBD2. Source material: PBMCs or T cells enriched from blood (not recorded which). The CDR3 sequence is CAIRPGTSGDEQFF. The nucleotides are TGTGCCATCAGGCCTGGGACTAGTGGAGATGAGCAGTTCTTC.